The sequence of this TCR beta chain was determined in a study of blood T cell repertoires in COVID-19. Repertoires were generated with immunoSEQ multiplex PCR, while TCRdb's copy carries only in-frame clones and drops some. The table has fewer than 200,000 clones, roughly 82% seen once. This clone occurred a few times. V dropped 9 bases and J dropped 3; count of bases not matched to a gene: 5. The germline gives CDR1 SGHTA, CDR2 FQGNSA. The length of the CDR3 is 13 residues. The V gene is TRBV7-2, the J gene TRBJ1-2, with TRBD1 matching over 9 bases. The clonotype comes from a woman in her 70s with acute or convalescent COVID-19. Material for sequencing was peripheral blood. This CDR3 reads CASTRDRDYGYTF. The CDR3 bases are TGTGCCAGTACCCGGGACAGGGACTATGGCTACACCTTC.